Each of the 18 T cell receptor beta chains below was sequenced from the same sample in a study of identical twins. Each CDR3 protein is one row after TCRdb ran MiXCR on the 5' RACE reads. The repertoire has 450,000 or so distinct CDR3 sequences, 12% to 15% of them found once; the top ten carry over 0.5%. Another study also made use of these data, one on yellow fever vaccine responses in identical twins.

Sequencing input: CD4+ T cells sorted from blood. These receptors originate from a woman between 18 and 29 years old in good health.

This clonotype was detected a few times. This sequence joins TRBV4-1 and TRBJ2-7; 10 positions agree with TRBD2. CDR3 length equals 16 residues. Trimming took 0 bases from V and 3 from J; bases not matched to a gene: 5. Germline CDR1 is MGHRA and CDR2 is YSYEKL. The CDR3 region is CASSQDDSSGSYEQYF. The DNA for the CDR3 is TGCGCCAGCAGCCAAGATGACTCTAGCGGGAGCTACGAGCAGTACTTC.

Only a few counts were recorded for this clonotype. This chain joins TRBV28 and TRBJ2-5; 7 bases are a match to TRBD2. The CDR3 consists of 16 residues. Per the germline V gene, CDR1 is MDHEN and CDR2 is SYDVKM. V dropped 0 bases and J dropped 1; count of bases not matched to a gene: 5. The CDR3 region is CASSLWGGQGQETQYF. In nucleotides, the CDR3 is TGTGCCAGCAGTTTATGGGGAGGGCAGGGCCAAGAGACCCAGTACTTC.

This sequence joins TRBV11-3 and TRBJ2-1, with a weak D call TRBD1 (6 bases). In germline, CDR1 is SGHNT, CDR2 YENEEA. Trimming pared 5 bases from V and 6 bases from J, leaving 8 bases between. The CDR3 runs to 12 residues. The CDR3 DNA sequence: TGTGCCAGCAGCCGAGGGGGCAATGAGCAGTTCTTC. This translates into CASSRGGNEQFF.

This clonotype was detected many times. CDR3 DNA sequence: TGTGCCAGCGGCCCGGGACAGGGGACGTACGAGCAGTACTTC. Protein sequence: CASGPGQGTYEQYF. The chain combines TRBV4-2 with TRBJ2-7; 10 bases agree with TRBD1. The CDR3 has 14 amino acids. CDR1 is LGHNA and CDR2 is YNFKEQ in the germline V gene. The junction had 8 bases not matched to a gene; V was cut back by 8 bases and J by 4 bases.

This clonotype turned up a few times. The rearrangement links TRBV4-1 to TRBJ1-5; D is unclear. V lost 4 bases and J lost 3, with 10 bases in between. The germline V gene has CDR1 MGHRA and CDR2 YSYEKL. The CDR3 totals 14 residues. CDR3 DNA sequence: TGCGCCAGCAGCCCTCGACACGCCAATCAGCCCCAGCATTTT. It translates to CASSPRHANQPQHF.

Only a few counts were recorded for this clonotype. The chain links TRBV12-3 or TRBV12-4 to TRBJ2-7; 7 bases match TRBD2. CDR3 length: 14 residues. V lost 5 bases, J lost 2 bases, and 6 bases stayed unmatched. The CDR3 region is CASSRGDETYEQYF. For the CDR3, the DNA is TGTGCCAGCAGTCGGGGGGACGAAACCTACGAGCAGTACTTC.

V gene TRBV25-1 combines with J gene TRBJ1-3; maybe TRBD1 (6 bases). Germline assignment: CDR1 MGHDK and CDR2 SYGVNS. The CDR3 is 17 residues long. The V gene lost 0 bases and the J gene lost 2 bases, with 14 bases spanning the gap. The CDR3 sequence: CASSEYSNREAGNTIYF. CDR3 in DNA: TGTGCCAGCAGTGAATATTCTAACAGGGAAGCTGGAAACACCATATATTTT.

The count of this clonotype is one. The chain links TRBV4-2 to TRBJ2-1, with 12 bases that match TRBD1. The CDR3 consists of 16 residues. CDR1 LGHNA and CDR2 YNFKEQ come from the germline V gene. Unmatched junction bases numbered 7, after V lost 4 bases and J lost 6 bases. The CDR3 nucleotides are TGTGCCAGCAGCCCTTCGGGACAGGGGGCGGTCAATGAGCAGTTCTTC. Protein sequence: CASSPSGQGAVNEQFF.

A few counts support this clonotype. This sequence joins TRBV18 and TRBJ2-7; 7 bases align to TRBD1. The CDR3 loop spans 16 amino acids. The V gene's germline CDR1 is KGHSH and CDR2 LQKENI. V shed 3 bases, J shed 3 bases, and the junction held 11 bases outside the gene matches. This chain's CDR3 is CASSPSPTGLGYEQYF. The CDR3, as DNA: TGTGCCAGCTCACCCTCCCCGACAGGGTTGGGCTACGAGCAGTACTTC.

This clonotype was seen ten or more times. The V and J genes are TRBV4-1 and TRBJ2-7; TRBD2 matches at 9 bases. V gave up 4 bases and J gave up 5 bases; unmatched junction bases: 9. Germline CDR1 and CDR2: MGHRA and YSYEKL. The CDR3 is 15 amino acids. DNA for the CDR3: TGCGCCAGCAGCCTCCTGATTAGCGGGAGCGACGAGCAGTACTTC. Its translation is CASSLLISGSDEQYF.

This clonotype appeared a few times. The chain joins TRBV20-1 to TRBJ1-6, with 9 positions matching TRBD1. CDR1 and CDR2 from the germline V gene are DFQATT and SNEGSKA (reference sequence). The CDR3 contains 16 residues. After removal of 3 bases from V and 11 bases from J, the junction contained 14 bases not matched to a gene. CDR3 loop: CSARDPKTGGGAPLHF. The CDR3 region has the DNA TGCAGTGCTAGGGATCCAAAGACAGGGGGAGGGGCACCCCTCCACTTT.

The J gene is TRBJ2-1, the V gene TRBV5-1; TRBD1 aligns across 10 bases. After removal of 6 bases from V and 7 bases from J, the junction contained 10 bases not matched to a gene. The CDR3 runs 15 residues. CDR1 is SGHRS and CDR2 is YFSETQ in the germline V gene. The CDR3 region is CASTAGTGAFNEQFF. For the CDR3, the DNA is TGCGCCAGCACCGCCGGGACAGGGGCTTTTAATGAGCAGTTCTTC.

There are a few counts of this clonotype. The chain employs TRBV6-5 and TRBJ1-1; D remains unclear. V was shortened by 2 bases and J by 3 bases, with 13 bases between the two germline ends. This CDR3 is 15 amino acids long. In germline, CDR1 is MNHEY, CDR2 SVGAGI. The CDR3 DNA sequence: TGTGCCAGCAGTTACGGCCAGCTCATGGACACTGAAGCTTTCTTT. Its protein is CASSYGQLMDTEAFF.

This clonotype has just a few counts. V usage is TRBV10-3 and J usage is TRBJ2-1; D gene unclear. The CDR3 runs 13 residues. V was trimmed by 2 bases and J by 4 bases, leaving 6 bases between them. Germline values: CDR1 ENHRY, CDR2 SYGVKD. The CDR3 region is CAISERQYNEQFF. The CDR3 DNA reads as TGTGCCATCAGTGAGAGGCAGTACAATGAGCAGTTCTTC.

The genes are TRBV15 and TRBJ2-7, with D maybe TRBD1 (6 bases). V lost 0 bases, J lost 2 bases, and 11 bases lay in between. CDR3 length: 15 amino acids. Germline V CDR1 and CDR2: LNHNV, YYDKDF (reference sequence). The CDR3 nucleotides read TGTGCCACCAGCAGAGAGACAGGTGCCCCCTACGAGCAGTACTTC. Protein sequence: CATSRETGAPYEQYF.

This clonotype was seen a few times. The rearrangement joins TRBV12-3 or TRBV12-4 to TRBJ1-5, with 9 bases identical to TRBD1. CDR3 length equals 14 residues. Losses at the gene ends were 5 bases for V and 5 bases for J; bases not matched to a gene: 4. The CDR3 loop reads CASSPGQGYQPQHF. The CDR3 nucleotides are TGTGCCAGCAGTCCTGGACAGGGGTATCAGCCCCAGCATTTT.

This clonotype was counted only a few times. This chain's CDR3 is CASSPVSLANTGELFF. CDR3 DNA: TGTGCCAGCTCACCAGTTAGCCTAGCGAACACCGGGGAGCTGTTTTTT. J is TRBJ2-2 and V is TRBV18; D is uncertain. This CDR3 comprises 16 residues. Germline assignment: CDR1 KGHSH and CDR2 LQKENI. V was clipped by 2 bases and J by 0 bases, with 10 bases between them.

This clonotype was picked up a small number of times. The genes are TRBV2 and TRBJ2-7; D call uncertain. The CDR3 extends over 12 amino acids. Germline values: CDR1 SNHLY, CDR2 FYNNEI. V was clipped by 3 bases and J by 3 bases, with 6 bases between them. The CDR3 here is CASSEASYEQYF. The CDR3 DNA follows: TGTGCCAGCAGTGAGGCCAGCTACGAGCAGTACTTC.